The 15 T cell receptor beta chains below all came from one sample that was sequenced in a study of shared clonotypes between healthy human individuals (dated by TCRdb to 2018 to 2020). Library method: the immunoSEQ multiplex PCR assay. This is the immuneACCESS table as TCRdb keeps it, with only in-frame sequences that have V and J called. A part of the clones is gone; compared with another copy, unresolved V genes explain less than half, and the rest is unexplained. The sample data list about 92,000 clones, and around 68% of these were observed just once. 45% to 55% of the sample rests with the top ten. Sequences were obtained from memory CD8+ T cells sorted from blood. The cell subset or site label for this specimen denotes: CD45RO+ cells pooled with CCR7-negative TemRA cells. These receptors came from a man aged 25 to 40 in good health.

This clone has just one count. With only one base between it and a far larger clone, this is likely a read error. This chain's CDR3 is CASSYGTSGSEQFF. DNA for the CDR3: TGTGCCAGCAGTTACGGGACTAGCGGGAGTGAGCAGTTCTTC. The rearrangement joins TRBV6-6 to TRBJ2-1; 14 bases line up with TRBD2. The CDR3 extends over 14 amino acids. The germline V gene has CDR1 MNHNY and CDR2 SVGAGI (reference sequence). The V and J ends lost 2 bases and 9 bases, in that order; junction bases with no gene match: 0.

This clone came up once. The CDR3 DNA reads TGTGCCAGCAGCCTTAATCCAGGGGACGGCTACACCTTC. This encodes CASSLNPGDGYTF. The chain recombines TRBV2 with TRBJ1-2; D possibly corresponds to TRBD1 (6 bases). Trimming removed 6 bases at V and 8 bases at J, with 16 bases between. There are 13 residues in the CDR3. CDR1 is SNHLY, CDR2 FYNNEI, per germline.

The chain employs TRBV30 and TRBJ1-5, with 10 positions matching TRBD1. From germline, CDR1 is GTSNPN and CDR2 SVGIG (reference sequence). Losses at the gene ends were 4 bases for V and 6 bases for J; bases not matched to a gene: 6. This CDR3 has 14 amino acids. In DNA form, the CDR3 reads TGTGCCTGGAACTCGGGACAGGGGACTCAGCCCCAGCATTTT. Translated: CAWNSGQGTQPQHF.

This clone showed up just a few times. The rearrangement joins TRBV7-9 to TRBJ2-7; 7 nucleotides match TRBD2. Germline trimming cut 4 bases from V and 6 bases from J; bases unmatched to any gene: 6. The germline gives CDR1 SEHNR, CDR2 FQNEAQ (reference sequence). This CDR3 has 13 residues. This CDR3 reads CASSYPTSSEQYF. CDR3 sequence (DNA): TGTGCCAGCAGCTACCCGACTAGCAGCGAGCAGTACTTC.

The chain has TRBV9 and TRBJ2-1, with 7 bases matching TRBD2. This CDR3 has 16 residues. Germline loops: CDR1 SGDLS, CDR2 YYNGEE. J lost 5 bases, V lost 0 bases, and 8 bases had no gene match. DNA for the CDR3: TGTGCCAGCAGCGTAGCCTGGGCTAGCGGACACAATGAGCAGTTCTTC. It codes for CASSVAWASGHNEQFF.

The rearrangement joins TRBV4-1 to TRBJ2-4; D is tentatively TRBD1 or TRBD2 (6 bases each). CDR1 and CDR2 (germline): MGHRA, YSYEKL. V lost 3 bases and J 6 bases, leaving 24 bases between the germline ends. The CDR3 is made up of 18 amino acids. CDR3 coding DNA: TGCGCCAGCAGCCAGGCCCCAGGGGTTACTAGCCAGGGAAACATTCAGTACTTC. Its protein product is CASSQAPGVTSQGNIQYF.

This chain joins TRBV7-9 and TRBJ2-1; weak D call: TRBD2 (6 bases). Germline-derived CDR1 and CDR2 are SEHNR and FQNEAQ (reference sequence). Trimming took off 0 bases at V and 8 bases at J, with 11 bases between the two ends. This CDR3 has 14 amino acids. CDR3: CASSLAGGEYEQFF. In nucleotides, the CDR3 is TGTGCCAGCAGCTTAGCCGGGGGTGAATATGAGCAGTTCTTC.

The chain recombines TRBV5-5 with TRBJ2-7; D unclear. Germline assignment: CDR1 SGHKS and CDR2 YYEKEE (reference sequence). The V end lost 1 base, the J end lost 5 bases, and 16 bases lay between the germline ends. This CDR3 spans 15 amino acids. The CDR3: CASSLPGPPRDEQYF. The CDR3 DNA reads as TGTGCCAGCAGCTTGCCCGGGCCCCCTAGGGACGAGCAGTACTTC.

This clone was seen more than once but under ten times. This sequence joins TRBV30 and TRBJ2-6, with D possibly TRBD2 on 5 matching bases. Trimming removed 5 bases at V and 2 bases at J, with 13 bases between. The CDR3 length is 15 residues. Germline V gene sequence: CDR1 GTSNPN, CDR2 SVGIG (reference sequence). CDR3 sequence: CAWGLLGAGANVLTF. The CDR3 region has the DNA TGTGCCTGGGGACTCCTAGGAGCTGGGGCCAACGTCCTGACTTTC.

This chain connects TRBV18 to TRBJ1-5; D is unresolved. The ends were cut back, 3 bases at V and 4 bases at J, with 10 bases in the middle. Germline values: CDR1 KGHSH, CDR2 LQKENI. The CDR3 has 14 amino acids. CDR3 in amino acids: CASSPIQRNQPQHF. The CDR3, as DNA: TGTGCCAGCTCACCGATACAGAGGAATCAGCCCCAGCATTTT.

This clone was observed a few times. CDR3 in DNA: TGTGCCAGCAGCTTAAACAGTTTCACCGGGGAGCTGTTTTTT. This translates into CASSLNSFTGELFF. The chain combines TRBV7-6 with TRBJ2-2; D gene uncertain. Germline assignment: CDR1 SGHVS and CDR2 FNYEAQ. V lost 2 bases, J lost 4 bases, and 8 bases lay in between. The CDR3 contains 14 residues.

This clone came up once. This chain joins TRBV9 and TRBJ2-1; TRBD2 agrees at 9 bases. With 3 bases clipped from V and 8 bases from J, the junction kept 6 bases outside the gene matches. The CDR3 has 14 residues. In germline, CDR1 is SGDLS, CDR2 YYNGEE. The CDR3 nucleotides are TGTGCCAGCAGCGACGGACTAGCGAGCTATGAGCAGTTCTTC. It codes for CASSDGLASYEQFF.

The rearrangement uses TRBV4-2 and TRBJ2-1; D is unresolved. The CDR3 totals 16 residues. Deletions cut 5 bases from V and 6 bases from J, with 20 bases between. Germline loops: CDR1 LGHNA, CDR2 YNFKEQ. This CDR3 is CASSLVYPGFGNEQFF. In DNA, the CDR3 is TGTGCCAGCAGCTTAGTTTACCCGGGTTTCGGCAATGAGCAGTTCTTC.

V is TRBV18 and J is TRBJ2-1; D is possibly TRBD1 (6 bases). The CDR3 runs 15 residues. Trimming left V 0 bases short and J 6 bases short, with 12 bases between. Germline V gene sequence: CDR1 KGHSH, CDR2 LQKENI. The CDR3 nucleotides read TGTGCCAGCTCACCACCTTCTCGGACAGCCAATGAGCAGTTCTTC. It yields the protein CASSPPSRTANEQFF.

The gene calls are TRBV6-5 and TRBJ2-7, with D tentatively TRBD2 (6 bases). V dropped 6 bases and J dropped 3 bases, with 12 bases sitting between them. This CDR3 region has 13 residues. Germline V gives CDR1 MNHEY, CDR2 SVGAGI. This CDR3 is CASRGLPDYEQYF. The CDR3 bases are TGTGCCAGCAGGGGACTCCCCGACTACGAGCAGTACTTC.